A selection of T cell receptor beta chains follows, all from one sample in a study of shared clonotypes between healthy human individuals. Here immunoSEQ multiplex PCR was the method, and the copy in TCRdb shows in-frame clones only, minus some. The sample yields about 2.3 million clones, over 85% seen once. The sample was naive CD4+ T cells from PBMCs. These receptors came from a man aged 18 to 29 in good health. Some clones in this sample may be carry-over from other donors' samples. CDR3s include the opening cysteine and the closing phenylalanine or tryptophan. Each record gives: clone size, V gene, D gene, CDR3 length, J gene, CDR3 protein, CDR3 DNA. The D gene is left open where the match is weak. The listing skips clone size in some rows; elsewhere it reads once, few, many or a size class.

-	TRBV23-1	-	16	TRBJ2-3	CASSHSLKTYTDTQYF	TGCGCCAGCAGTCATTCCCTCAAGACCTACACAGATACGCAGTATTTT
-	TRBV4-2	-	12	TRBJ1-4	CASSRGEEKLFF	TGTGCCAGCAGCCGCGGGGAGGAAAAACTGTTTTTT
-	TRBV28	-	16	TRBJ2-7	CASSLHGAARRTGQYF	TGTGCCAGCAGTTTACATGGGGCAGCAAGGCGCACCGGGCAGTACTTC
-	TRBV11-2	TRBD2	19	TRBJ2-3	CASRSGTAQNNVLPDTQYF	TGTGCCAGCAGGAGCGGGACCGCACAAAATAATGTACTCCCAGATACGCAGTATTTT
-	TRBV19	-	16	TRBJ1-1	CASSIDLGGLNTEAFF	TGTGCCAGTAGTATAGATCTTGGGGGGCTTAACACTGAAGCTTTCTTT
-	TRBV10-3	-	16	TRBJ2-4	CASSYWPYGAKNIQYF	TGTGCCAGCAGTTACTGGCCTTATGGGGCCAAAAACATTCAGTACTTC
-	TRBV5-1	-	15	TRBJ2-2	CASSQQITYTGELFF	TGCGCCAGCAGTCAGCAAATTACCTACACCGGGGAGCTGTTTTTT
-	TRBV29-1	-	12	TRBJ1-2	CSVPDSNYGYTF	TGCAGCGTTCCCGACAGCAACTATGGCTACACCTTC
-	TRBV11-2	-	13	TRBJ2-7	CASSLGVLYEQYF	TGTGCCAGCAGCTTAGGGGTCCTCTACGAGCAGTACTTC
-	TRBV15	-	15	TRBJ1-1	CATSRSPKGGTEAFF	TGTGCCACCAGCAGATCCCCTAAGGGCGGCACTGAAGCTTTCTTT
-	TRBV5-1	-	12	TRBJ2-5	CASSWSSETQYF	TGCGCCAGCAGCTGGAGTTCGGAGACCCAGTACTTC
-	TRBV19	-	15	TRBJ2-7	CASSIKGIEGYEQYF	TGTGCCAGTAGTATTAAAGGGATCGAGGGATACGAGCAGTACTTC
-	TRBV7-3	TRBD1	17	TRBJ2-2	CASSLGPRQGSTGELFF	TGTGCCAGCAGCTTAGGACCTAGACAGGGGAGCACCGGGGAGCTGTTTTTT
-	TRBV6-9	-	12	TRBJ1-1	CASYRGAGKAFF	TGTGCCAGCTACCGGGGGGCAGGGAAAGCTTTCTTT
-	TRBV5-6	TRBD1	13	TRBJ1-2	CASSLDRGTGYTF	TGTGCCAGCAGCTTAGACAGGGGAACTGGCTACACCTTC
-	TRBV7-8	TRBD1	14	TRBJ1-1	CASSFGRGGGEAFF	TGTGCCAGCAGCTTCGGGAGGGGAGGGGGCGAAGCTTTCTTT
-	TRBV2	-	15	TRBJ2-7	CASSGESGASYEQYF	TGTGCCAGCAGTGGGGAGAGCGGAGCCTCCTACGAGCAGTACTTC
-	TRBV5-5	-	15	TRBJ1-5	CASSLALGRDQPQHF	TGTGCCAGCAGCTTGGCCTTAGGCAGGGATCAGCCCCAGCATTTT
-	TRBV4-1	-	17	TRBJ2-3	CASSQDYSGTSTDTQYF	TGCGCCAGCAGCCAAGATTACAGCGGCACTAGCACAGATACGCAGTATTTT
-	TRBV5-1	-	16	TRBJ1-4	CASSLVLSGANEKLFF	TGCGCCAGCAGCTTGGTTCTCAGTGGAGCTAATGAAAAACTGTTTTTT
-	TRBV2	TRBD1	13	TRBJ2-5	CASRTGQGETQYF	TGTGCCAGCAGAACGGGACAGGGAGAGACCCAGTACTTC
-	TRBV4-2	TRBD2	17	TRBJ2-7	CASSQVAGRAISYEQYF	TGTGCCAGCAGCCAAGTAGCGGGCCGTGCTATCTCCTACGAGCAGTACTTC
once	TRBV10-3	-	15	TRBJ1-1	CAISESEEGNTEAFF	TGTGCCATCAGTGAGTCGGAAGAAGGGAACACTGAAGCTTTCTTT
-	TRBV6-6	-	14	TRBJ1-3	CASRGRAGGNTIYF	TGTGCCAGCAGGGGGAGGGCGGGGGGAAACACCATATATTTT
-	TRBV7-3	-	17	TRBJ2-7	CASSLGRSGDVSYEQYF	TGTGCCAGCAGCTTAGGGAGGTCAGGGGATGTCTCCTACGAGCAGTACTTC
-	TRBV19	TRBD1	14	TRBJ2-7	CASSIETGGYEQYF	TGTGCCAGTAGTATAGAAACAGGGGGCTACGAGCAGTACTTC
-	TRBV7-8	-	14	TRBJ2-5	CASSPRRVGETQYF	TGTGCCAGCAGCCCACGCCGAGTGGGAGAGACCCAGTACTTC
-	TRBV27	TRBD2	18	TRBJ2-7	CASSYLAGLPTPPYEQYF	TGTGCCAGCAGTTACCTAGCGGGCTTACCGACCCCACCCTACGAGCAGTACTTC
-	TRBV6-1	-	15	TRBJ2-1	CASSQGHRGYNEQFF	TGTGCCAGCAGTCAGGGACACAGAGGTTACAATGAGCAGTTCTTC
once	TRBV7-3	-	13	TRBJ1-3	CASSLEGGNTIYF	TGTGCCAGCAGCTTGGAGGGTGGAAACACCATATATTTT
-	TRBV28	-	15	TRBJ1-1	CASRTQGLRNTEAFF	TGTGCCAGCAGAACACAGGGATTGAGGAACACTGAAGCTTTCTTT
-	TRBV28	-	16	TRBJ2-2	CASSPAGGGHTGELFF	TGTGCCAGCAGTCCCGCCGGAGGAGGCCACACCGGGGAGCTGTTTTTT
-	TRBV5-1	-	18	TRBJ2-7	CASSSQLGRTPSSYEQYF	TGCGCCAGCAGCAGCCAGCTGGGGCGGACACCAAGCTCCTACGAGCAGTACTTC
-	TRBV19	TRBD2	14	TRBJ2-7	CASSIGGGSYEQYF	TGTGCCAGTAGTATAGGTGGCGGGAGTTACGAGCAGTACTTC
-	TRBV5-1	TRBD1	15	TRBJ2-7	CASSFQTGNFYEQYF	TGCGCCAGCAGCTTTCAGACAGGGAATTTCTACGAGCAGTACTTC
few	TRBV29-1	-	13	TRBJ1-1	CSVVMEASSEAFF	TGCAGCGTTGTTATGGAGGCGAGCTCTGAAGCTTTCTTT
-	TRBV5-1	-	11	TRBJ1-1	CASSGDTEAFF	TGCGCCAGCAGTGGGGACACTGAAGCTTTCTTT
-	TRBV6-1	-	15	TRBJ2-2	CASSFSGLNTGELFF	TGTGCCAGCAGCTTTAGCGGCCTGAACACCGGGGAGCTGTTTTTT
-	TRBV9	-	13	TRBJ2-3	CASSVTATDTQYF	TGTGCCAGCAGCGTCACTGCCACAGATACGCAGTATTTT
-	TRBV28	-	15	TRBJ2-3	CASSLEKLSTDTQYF	TGTGCCAGCAGTTTAGAGAAGTTATCCACAGATACGCAGTATTTT
-	TRBV7-9	-	11	TRBJ1-2	CASSPGPGNTF	TGTGCCAGCAGCCCGGGACCGGGTAACACCTTC
-	TRBV25-1	-	14	TRBJ1-1	CASSELYSSTEAFF	TGTGCCAGCAGTGAGCTGTACAGCAGCACTGAAGCTTTCTTT
-	TRBV7-9	-	18	TRBJ1-4	CASSPNSREVRTNEKLFF	TGTGCCAGCAGCCCCAACTCGCGGGAAGTAAGAACTAATGAAAAACTGTTTTTT
few	TRBV6-5	-	13	TRBJ1-1	CASSYGRNTEAFF	TGTGCCAGCAGTTACGGCCGGAACACTGAAGCTTTCTTT
-	TRBV7-9	TRBD2	14	TRBJ2-7	CASEEREAPYEQYF	TGTGCCAGTGAGGAGCGGGAGGCCCCCTACGAGCAGTACTTC
-	TRBV27	-	14	TRBJ1-2	CASSLRPRGTGYTF	TGTGCCAGCAGTTTGAGGCCGAGAGGGACCGGCTACACCTTC
-	TRBV20-1	-	11	TRBJ2-1	CSAGRRDEQFF	TGCAGTGCTGGCCGCCGCGATGAGCAGTTCTTC
once	TRBV7-6	-	11	TRBJ2-5	CASSPQGSQYF	TGTGCCAGCAGCCCTCAGGGTTCTCAGTACTTC
-	TRBV5-1	TRBD1	17	TRBJ2-3	CASSLPGTGLSTDTQYF	TGCGCCAGCAGCTTGCCCGGGACAGGACTTTCCACAGATACGCAGTATTTT
-	TRBV28	TRBD2	16	TRBJ2-7	CASAGAGLGSSYEQYF	TGTGCCTCAGCAGGCGCCGGACTAGGGAGCTCCTACGAGCAGTACTTC
once	TRBV29-1	-	15	TRBJ2-2	CSVPLRKGQDGELFF	TGCAGCGTTCCCTTAAGAAAGGGGCAAGACGGGGAGCTGTTTTTT
-	TRBV28	-	12	TRBJ1-4	CASSFRYEKLFF	TGTGCCAGCAGTTTCCGGTATGAAAAACTGTTTTTT
once	TRBV18	-	12	TRBJ2-1	CASSPRFDEQFF	TGTGCCAGCTCACCTCGGTTCGATGAGCAGTTCTTC
-	TRBV25-1	TRBD2	16	TRBJ2-1	CASRGDGLAGYNEQFF	TGTGCCAGCAGGGGCGATGGACTAGCGGGTTACAATGAGCAGTTCTTC
-	TRBV7-2	TRBD2	15	TRBJ2-7	CASSFGLAGFYEQYF	TGTGCCAGCAGCTTCGGACTAGCGGGATTTTACGAGCAGTACTTC
-	TRBV19	-	15	TRBJ2-4	CASSIVGSGLNIQYF	TGTGCCAGTAGTATAGTTGGTAGCGGACTAAACATTCAGTACTTC